Following are 16 T cell receptor beta chains from one sample sequenced in a study of blood T cell repertoires in COVID-19. Only in-frame clones appear in the TCRdb table, and some are missing; sequencing was by immunoSEQ multiplex PCR. The data show over 200,000 clones, 65% to 90% seen once. Sequenced material: PBMCs or T cells enriched from blood (not recorded which). These receptors were taken from a man aged 18 to 30 who had recovered from COVID-19.

This clone has only one observation. The chain is built from TRBV6-6 and TRBJ1-1, with D possibly being TRBD1 (5 bases). CDR3 size: 11 residues. Trimming cost V 4 bases and J 8 bases, with 8 bases left between them. Germline loops: CDR1 MNHNY, CDR2 SVGAGI (reference sequence). CDR3 coding DNA: TGTGCCAGCAGTTCCCGGACAGAAGCTTTCTTT. Translating gives CASSSRTEAFF.

This sequence joins TRBV11-3 and TRBJ2-7, with D perhaps matching TRBD1 (5 bases). V gave up 0 bases and J gave up 0 bases, with 12 bases separating them. Germline CDR1 and CDR2: SGHNT and YENEEA. The CDR3 runs to 16 residues. In DNA, the CDR3 is TGTGCCAGCAGCTTAGATCTGCAGGGATTCTCCTACGAGCAGTACTTC. Its translation: CASSLDLQGFSYEQYF.

The chain uses TRBV4-2 and TRBJ1-5; D not certain. There are 14 residues in the CDR3. V was shortened by 0 bases and J by 5 bases, with 8 bases between the two germline ends. Germline V gene lookup returns CDR1 LGHNA and CDR2 YNFKEQ. The CDR3 DNA is TGTGCCAGCAGCCAAGAGGGCGAGCATCAGCCCCAGCATTTT. Its protein product is CASSQEGEHQPQHF.

The chain couples TRBV30 to TRBJ1-1; D unclear. The V end lost 2 bases, the J end lost 0 bases, and 13 bases lay between the germline ends. The germline V gene encodes CDR1 GTSNPN and CDR2 SVGIG (reference sequence). This CDR3 is built from 15 residues. The CDR3 region is CAWSSPTGLNTEAFF. The CDR3, as DNA: TGTGCCTGGAGTTCCCCGACCGGGTTGAACACTGAAGCTTTCTTT.

The chain combines TRBV11-2 with TRBJ2-5; a weak D match, TRBD2 (5 bases). In germline, CDR1 is SGHAT, CDR2 FQNNGV. CDR3 size: 13 residues. V was shortened by 4 bases and J by 3 bases, with 9 bases between the two germline ends. CDR3 DNA sequence: TGTGCCAGCAGCTCTCAACTAGAAGAGACCCAGTACTTC. It is translated as CASSSQLEETQYF.

This chain uses TRBV19 with TRBJ2-5; TRBD2 might be the D (6 bases). V was clipped by 5 bases and J by 5 bases, with 21 bases between them. Looked up from germline, CDR1 is LNHDA and CDR2 is SQIVND (reference sequence). The CDR3 loop spans 16 amino acids. The DNA for the CDR3 is TGTGCCAGTAGTTTAACACCTCAAGCTAGCGCCGAGACCCAGTACTTC. This encodes CASSLTPQASAETQYF.

The chain joins TRBV16 to TRBJ1-1; 7 bases are shared with TRBD1. The germline V gene encodes CDR1 KGHSY and CDR2 FQNENV. J lost 1 base, V lost 4 bases, and 6 bases had no gene match. CDR3 length equals 15 residues. CDR3 amino acids: CASSRLGTANTEAFF. CDR3 coding DNA: TGTGCCAGCAGCCGTCTGGGGACAGCGAACACTGAAGCTTTCTTT.

The rearrangement uses TRBV30 and TRBJ2-1, with D perhaps TRBD1 (6 bases). CDR1 and CDR2 (germline): GTSNPN, SVGIG (reference sequence). CDR3 size: 14 residues. The ends were cut back, 2 bases at V and 3 bases at J, with 11 bases in the middle. The CDR3, as DNA: TGTGCCTGGAGTACAGGGATTCTCTACAATGAGCAGTTCTTC. Protein product: CAWSTGILYNEQFF.

The chain carries TRBV20-1 and TRBJ1-1; TRBD1 aligns across 8 bases. Germline loops: CDR1 DFQATT, CDR2 SNEGSKA (reference sequence). There are 12 residues in the CDR3. Germline trimming cut 3 bases from V and 5 bases from J; bases unmatched to any gene: 2. The CDR3 sequence is CSASQGATEAFF. The DNA of the CDR3 is TGCAGTGCTAGTCAGGGGGCGACTGAAGCTTTCTTT.

The chain is built from TRBV5-1 and TRBJ2-3; possibly TRBD2 for D (6 bases). CDR1 is SGHRS and CDR2 is YFSETQ in the germline V gene. V lost 4 bases to trimming and J lost 9 bases, with 15 bases between them. The CDR3 spans 13 residues. CDR3 nucleotides: TGCGCCAGCAGCGCAACTCAGGAGGGCACGCAGTATTTT. Amino acids: CASSATQEGTQYF.

This chain joins TRBV6-1 and TRBJ1-5; a possible D gene is TRBD1 (5 bases). The CDR3 covers 13 residues. Trimming took off 3 bases at V and 7 bases at J, with 10 bases between the two ends. Germline loops: CDR1 MNHNS, CDR2 SASEGT. CDR3 sequence reads: CASSDGGLQPQHF. For the CDR3, the DNA is TGTGCCAGCAGTGACGGGGGGTTGCAGCCCCAGCATTTT.

The chain recombines TRBV7-9 with TRBJ2-3; 7 bases match TRBD2. V shed 3 bases, J shed 2 bases, and the junction held 14 bases outside the gene matches. This CDR3 contains 18 residues. CDR1 and CDR2 from the germline V gene are SEHNR and FQNEAQ (reference sequence). The CDR3 region has the DNA TGTGCCAGCAGCTTTGGCCAAGCGGGGAATACTTACACAGATACGCAGTATTTT. It is translated as CASSFGQAGNTYTDTQYF.

The rearrangement uses TRBV28 and TRBJ1-2; 8 bases map to TRBD1. The trim removed 5 bases at V and 3 bases at J, leaving 11 bases unmatched. The CDR3 is made up of 16 amino acids. Germline values: CDR1 MDHEN, CDR2 SYDVKM. CDR3 loop: CASSLLRDRNYYGYTF. The CDR3 nucleotides read TGTGCCAGCAGTCTCCTCCGGGACAGGAACTACTATGGCTACACCTTC.

This sequence joins TRBV19 and TRBJ2-1, with a possible D match to TRBD1 (8 bases). The CDR3 consists of 15 residues. The germline V gene encodes CDR1 LNHDA and CDR2 SQIVND (reference sequence). V gave up 4 bases and J gave up 5 bases, with 15 bases separating them. Here the CDR3 reads CASSTTGGVHNEQFF. CDR3 sequence (DNA): TGTGCCAGTAGTACAACAGGGGGGGTCCACAATGAGCAGTTCTTC.

The chain uses TRBV6-5 and TRBJ1-3, with D possibly TRBD1 on 5 matching bases. V was shortened by 4 bases and J by 2 bases, with 12 bases between the two germline ends. The CDR3 extends over 15 amino acids. Germline V gives CDR1 MNHEY, CDR2 SVGAGI. The CDR3 sequence is CASSFQDTTGNTIYF. The CDR3 DNA follows: TGTGCCAGCAGTTTCCAGGACACGACTGGAAACACCATATATTTT.

This sequence joins TRBV11-3 and TRBJ2-1; 13 nucleotides agree with TRBD2. This CDR3 is built from 18 residues. The V segment lost 0 bases and the J segment 3 bases; nucleotides outside the gene matches: 5. Germline CDR1 reads SGHNT; CDR2 reads YENEEA. For the CDR3, the DNA is TGTGCCAGCAGCTTAGAAGGGACTAGCGGGGCAGGCTACAATGAGCAGTTCTTC. It is translated as CASSLEGTSGAGYNEQFF.